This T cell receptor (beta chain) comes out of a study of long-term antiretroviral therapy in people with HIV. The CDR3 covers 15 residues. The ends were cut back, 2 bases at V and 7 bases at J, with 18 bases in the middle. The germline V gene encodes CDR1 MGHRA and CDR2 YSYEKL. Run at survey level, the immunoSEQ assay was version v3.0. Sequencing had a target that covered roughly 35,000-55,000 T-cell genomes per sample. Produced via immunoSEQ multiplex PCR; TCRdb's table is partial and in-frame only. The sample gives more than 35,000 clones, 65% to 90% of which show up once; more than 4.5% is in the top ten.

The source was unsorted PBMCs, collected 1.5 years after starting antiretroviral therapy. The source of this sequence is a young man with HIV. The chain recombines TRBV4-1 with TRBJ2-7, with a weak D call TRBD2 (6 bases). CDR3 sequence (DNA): TGCGCCAGCAGCCAACCGGGCGGGACTCTACGGGAGCAGTACTTC. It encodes CASSQPGGTLREQYF.